Detailed here is one TCR beta chain. Its antigen remains unidentified. Researchers used roughly 3,700 ng of total RNA for each TCR library. TCRdb re-called the 5' RACE reads and catalogs CDR3 proteins one per entry, DNA excluded. This table lists fewer than 450,000 distinct CDR3 sequences. There are 15 residues in the CDR3. Germline CDR1 reads MDHEN; CDR2 reads SYDVKM. Per donor there was one draw, yielding a blood sample of around 2.7 ml. This specimen comes from a study of monozygotic twins with inflammatory bowel disease. Study-wide results and caveats: With inverse Simpson as the measure, TCRbeta diversity was lower in IBD patients than in healthy co-twins.

Specimen: blood. The source is a human donor with ulcerative colitis or Crohn's disease, or a healthy co-twin of an affected twin (not recorded which). The chain links TRBV28 to TRBJ2-1; TCRdb's D call, TRBD1, is unchecked because there is no DNA. This CDR3 reads CASSLPGGASNEQFF.